This T cell receptor beta chain was identified during a study of regulatory T cells in long-lasting Graves disease. Construction of the TCR beta libraries employed iRepertoire HTBI primers in conjunction with Arm-PCR of CDR3 regions. From the multiplex PCR reads, TCRdb called clonotypes with MiXCR, one entry per CDR3 protein. The sample lists about 620,000 distinct CDR3 sequences, roughly 15% seen once, with 15% to 20% in the top ten. V was trimmed by 2 bases and J by 1 base, leaving 29 bases between them. The CDR3 totals 21 residues. Looked up from germline, CDR1 is LGHNT and CDR2 is FRNRAP. Time point specified: newly diagnosed GD, antithyroid drugs for less than 3 months. Construction of the TCR library relied on RNA isolated from PBMCs. The same specimen was also included in a second study, on T cells in Graves' hyperthyroidism and ophthalmopathy.

The sample in question was peripheral blood mononuclear cells (PBMCs), obtained at new diagnosis, from a patient treated with antithyroid drugs. This clonotype was obtained from a woman in her thirties with Graves disease. V usage is TRBV12-5 and J usage is TRBJ1-1; TRBD1 might be the D (5 bases). Here the CDR3 reads CASGLWTGPAGDQIRNTEAFF. The CDR3, as DNA: TGTGCTAGTGGTTTGTGGACGGGACCCGCGGGAGACCAGATACGGAACACTGAAGCTTTCTTT.